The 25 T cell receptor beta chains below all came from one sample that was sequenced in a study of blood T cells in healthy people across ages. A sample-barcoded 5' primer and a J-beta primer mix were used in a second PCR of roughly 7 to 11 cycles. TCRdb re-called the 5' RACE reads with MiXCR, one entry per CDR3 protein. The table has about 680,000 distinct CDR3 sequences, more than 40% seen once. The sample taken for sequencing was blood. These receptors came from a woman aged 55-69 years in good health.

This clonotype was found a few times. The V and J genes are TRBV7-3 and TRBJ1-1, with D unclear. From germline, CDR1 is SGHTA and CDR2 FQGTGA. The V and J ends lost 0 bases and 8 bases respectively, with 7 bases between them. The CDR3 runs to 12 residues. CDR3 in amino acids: CASSLTGREAFF. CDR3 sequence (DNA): TGTGCCAGCAGCTTAACAGGGAGGGAAGCTTTCTTT.

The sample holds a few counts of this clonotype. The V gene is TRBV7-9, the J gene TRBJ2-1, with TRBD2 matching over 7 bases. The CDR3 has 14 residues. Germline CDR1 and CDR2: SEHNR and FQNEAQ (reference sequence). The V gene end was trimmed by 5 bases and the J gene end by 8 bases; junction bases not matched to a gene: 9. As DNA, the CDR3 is TGTGCCAGCAGCCCGACTAGCTTGGGCGATGAGCAGTTCTTC. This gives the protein CASSPTSLGDEQFF.

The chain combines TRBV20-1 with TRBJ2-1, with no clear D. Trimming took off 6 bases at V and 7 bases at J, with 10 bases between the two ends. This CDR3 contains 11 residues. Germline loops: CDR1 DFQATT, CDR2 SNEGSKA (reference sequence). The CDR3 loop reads CSAAFNNEQFF. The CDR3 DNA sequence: TGCAGTGCAGCGTTTAATAATGAGCAGTTCTTC.

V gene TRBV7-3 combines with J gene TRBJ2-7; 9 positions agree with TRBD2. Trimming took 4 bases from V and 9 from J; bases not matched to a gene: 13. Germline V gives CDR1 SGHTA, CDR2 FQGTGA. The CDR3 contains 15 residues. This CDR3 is CASSSSPGLARGQYF. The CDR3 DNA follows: TGTGCCAGCAGCTCCTCCCCGGGACTAGCTCGCGGGCAGTACTTC.

The CDR3 DNA is TGCGCCAGCAGCGAGACCTTGGTACAGTCGAGAGAGAGGAGACTATCCGGCAATGAGCAGTTCTTC. This translates into CASSETLVQSRERRLSGNEQFF. This rearrangement joins TRBV10-1 to TRBJ2-1, with a tentative D call TRBD2 (5 bases). V was clipped by 6 bases and J by 6 bases, with 39 bases between them. This CDR3 contains 22 residues. Germline V gives CDR1 WNHNN, CDR2 SYGVQD (reference sequence).

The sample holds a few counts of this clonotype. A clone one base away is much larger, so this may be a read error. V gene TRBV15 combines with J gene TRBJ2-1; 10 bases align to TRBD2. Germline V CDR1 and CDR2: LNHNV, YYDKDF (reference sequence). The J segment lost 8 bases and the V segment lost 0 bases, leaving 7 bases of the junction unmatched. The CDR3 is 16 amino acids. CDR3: CATSRELGLAVYEQFF. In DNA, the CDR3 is TGTGCCACCAGCAGAGAGCTCGGACTAGCGGTATATGAGCAGTTCTTC.

CDR3 region: CASTPGTSEYNEQFF. Here the CDR3 DNA reads TGTGCCAGTACTCCCGGGACTAGCGAGTACAATGAGCAGTTCTTC. The V gene is TRBV2, the J gene TRBJ2-1; 10 nucleotides align to TRBD2. CDR3 length: 15 residues. J was trimmed by 4 bases and V by 9 bases; bases with no gene match: 9. Germline CDR1 and CDR2: SNHLY and FYNNEI. The full variable domain, completed using reference TRBV2 and TRBJ2-1, is EPEVTQTPSHQVTQMGQEVILRCVPISNHLYFYWYRQILGQKVEFLVSFYNNEISEKSEIFDDQFSVERPDGSNFTLKIRSTKLEDSAMYFCASTPGTSEYNEQFFGPGTRLTVL.

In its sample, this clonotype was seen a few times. CDR3 sequence reads: CASSQKTFRKFF. The DNA of the CDR3 is TGTGCCAGCAGCCAGAAGACTTTTCGGAAGTTCTTC. The chain recombines TRBV7-9 with TRBJ2-1; D is unresolved. Germline lookup yields CDR1 SEHNR and CDR2 FQNEAQ (reference sequence). V was cut by 5 bases and J by 14 bases, with 16 bases left in between. CDR3 size: 12 residues.

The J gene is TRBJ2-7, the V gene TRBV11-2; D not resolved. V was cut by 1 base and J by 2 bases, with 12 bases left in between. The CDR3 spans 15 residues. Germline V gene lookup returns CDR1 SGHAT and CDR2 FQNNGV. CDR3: CASSLGGALTYEQYF. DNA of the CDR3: TGTGCCAGCAGCTTAGGTGGCGCTCTGACCTACGAGCAGTACTTC.

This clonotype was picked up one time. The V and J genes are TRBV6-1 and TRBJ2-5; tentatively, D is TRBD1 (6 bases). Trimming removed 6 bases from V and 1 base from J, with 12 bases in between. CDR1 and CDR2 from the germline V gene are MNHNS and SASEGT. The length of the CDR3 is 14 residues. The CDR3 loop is CASSSWGPQETQYF. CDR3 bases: TGTGCCAGCAGCTCTTGGGGGCCCCAAGAGACCCAGTACTTC.

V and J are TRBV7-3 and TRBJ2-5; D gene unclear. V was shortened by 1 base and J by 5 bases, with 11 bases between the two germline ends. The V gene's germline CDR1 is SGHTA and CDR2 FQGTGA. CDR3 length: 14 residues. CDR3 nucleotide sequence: TGTGCCAGCAGCTTAAACGGGCGCCGGGAGACCCAGTACTTC. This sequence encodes CASSLNGRRETQYF. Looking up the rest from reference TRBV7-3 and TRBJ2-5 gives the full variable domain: GAGVSQTPSNKVTEKGKYVELRCDPISGHTALYWYRQSLGQGPEFLIYFQGTGAADDSGLPNDRFFAVRPEGSVSTLKIQRTERGDSAVYLCASSLNGRRETQYFGPGTRLLVL.

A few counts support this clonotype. The CDR3 is CSVARGYEQYF. The CDR3 nucleotides are TGCAGCGTGGCGCGGGGCTACGAGCAGTACTTC. The chain is built from TRBV29-1 and TRBJ2-7, with D possibly TRBD2 on 6 matching bases. Trimming took 6 bases from V and 3 from J, leaving 9 bases between them. The CDR3 contains 11 residues. Germline V gene sequence: CDR1 SQVTM, CDR2 ANQGSEA.

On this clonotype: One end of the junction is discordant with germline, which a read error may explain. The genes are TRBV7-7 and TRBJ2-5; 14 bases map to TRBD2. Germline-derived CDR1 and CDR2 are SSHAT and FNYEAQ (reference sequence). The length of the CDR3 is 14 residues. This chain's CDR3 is CASSLGLAGATQYF. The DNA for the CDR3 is TGTGCTAGCAGCTTGGGACTAGCGGGAGCGACCCAGTACTTC.

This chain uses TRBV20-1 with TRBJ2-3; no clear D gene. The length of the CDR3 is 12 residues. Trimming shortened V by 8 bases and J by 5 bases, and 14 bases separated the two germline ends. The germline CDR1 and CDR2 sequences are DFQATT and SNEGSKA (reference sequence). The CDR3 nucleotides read TGCAGTCTAGAAAACCCGGTAGATACGCAGTATTTT. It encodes CSLENPVDTQYF.

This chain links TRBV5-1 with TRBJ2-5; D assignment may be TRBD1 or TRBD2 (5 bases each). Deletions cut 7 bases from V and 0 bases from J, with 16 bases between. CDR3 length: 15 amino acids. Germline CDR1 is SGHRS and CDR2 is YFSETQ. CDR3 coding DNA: TGCGCCAGCCTAAGGACGGGACGCTACCAAGAGACCCAGTACTTC. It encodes CASLRTGRYQETQYF.

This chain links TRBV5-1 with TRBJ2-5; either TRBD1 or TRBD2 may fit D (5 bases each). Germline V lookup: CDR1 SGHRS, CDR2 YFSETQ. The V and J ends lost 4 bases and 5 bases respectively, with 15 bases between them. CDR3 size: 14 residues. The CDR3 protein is CASSPRQRGETQYF. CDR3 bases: TGCGCCAGCAGCCCGAGACAGAGGGGTGAGACCCAGTACTTC.

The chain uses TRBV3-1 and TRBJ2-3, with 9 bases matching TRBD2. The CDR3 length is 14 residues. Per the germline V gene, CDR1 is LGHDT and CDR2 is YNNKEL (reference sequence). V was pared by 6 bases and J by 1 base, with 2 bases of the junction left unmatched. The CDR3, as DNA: TGTGCCAGCAGGCGGGAGGGAGGCACAGATACGCAGTATTTT. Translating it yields CASRREGGTDTQYF.

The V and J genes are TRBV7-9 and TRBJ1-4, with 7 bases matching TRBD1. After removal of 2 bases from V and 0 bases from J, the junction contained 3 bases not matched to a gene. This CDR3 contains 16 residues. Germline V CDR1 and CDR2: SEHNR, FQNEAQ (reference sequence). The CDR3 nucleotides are TGTGCCAGCAGCTTAAGGGGGACAGCAACTAATGAAAAACTGTTTTTT. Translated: CASSLRGTATNEKLFF.

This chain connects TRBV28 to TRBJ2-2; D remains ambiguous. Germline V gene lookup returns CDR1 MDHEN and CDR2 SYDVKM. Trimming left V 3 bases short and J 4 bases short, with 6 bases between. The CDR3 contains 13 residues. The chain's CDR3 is CASSFEITGELFF. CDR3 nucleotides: TGTGCCAGCAGTTTTGAGATCACCGGGGAGCTGTTTTTT.

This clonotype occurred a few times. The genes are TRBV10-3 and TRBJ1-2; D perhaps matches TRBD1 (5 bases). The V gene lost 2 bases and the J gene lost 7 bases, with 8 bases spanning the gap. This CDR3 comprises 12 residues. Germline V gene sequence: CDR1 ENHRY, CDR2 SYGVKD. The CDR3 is CAISEGGRGYTF. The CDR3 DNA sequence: TGTGCCATCAGTGAGGGGGGACGTGGCTACACCTTC.

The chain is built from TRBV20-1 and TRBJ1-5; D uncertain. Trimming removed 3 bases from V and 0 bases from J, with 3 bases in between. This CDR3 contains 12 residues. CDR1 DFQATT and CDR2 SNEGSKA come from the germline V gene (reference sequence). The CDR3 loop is CSASNSNQPQHF. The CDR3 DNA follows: TGCAGTGCTAGTAATAGCAATCAGCCCCAGCATTTT.

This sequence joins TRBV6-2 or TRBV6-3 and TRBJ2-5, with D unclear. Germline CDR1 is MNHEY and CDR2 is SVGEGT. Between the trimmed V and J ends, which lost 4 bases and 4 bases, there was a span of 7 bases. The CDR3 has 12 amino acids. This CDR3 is CASSSRRETQYF. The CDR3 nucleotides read TGTGCCAGCAGTTCTAGGCGAGAGACCCAGTACTTC.

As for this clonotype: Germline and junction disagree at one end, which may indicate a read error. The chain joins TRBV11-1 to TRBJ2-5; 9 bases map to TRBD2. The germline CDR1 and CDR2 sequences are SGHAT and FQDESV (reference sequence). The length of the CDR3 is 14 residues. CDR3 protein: CASTVAGGRDEQYF. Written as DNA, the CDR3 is TGCGCCAGCACCGTGGCGGGAGGGCGGGATGAGCAGTACTTC.

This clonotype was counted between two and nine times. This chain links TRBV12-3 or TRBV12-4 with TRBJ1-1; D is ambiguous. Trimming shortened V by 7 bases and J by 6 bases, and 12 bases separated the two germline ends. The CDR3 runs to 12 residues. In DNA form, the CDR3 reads TGTGCCAGCACTTCGAAAGGGTCTGAAGCTTTCTTT. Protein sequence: CASTSKGSEAFF.

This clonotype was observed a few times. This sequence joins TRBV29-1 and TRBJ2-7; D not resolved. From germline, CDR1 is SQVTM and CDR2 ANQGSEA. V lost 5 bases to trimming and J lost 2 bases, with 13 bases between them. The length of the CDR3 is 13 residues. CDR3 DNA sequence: TGCAGCGTTATCGTGGCGCACACCTACGAGCAGTACTTC. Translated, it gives CSVIVAHTYEQYF.